The clone carrying this T cell receptor (beta chain) occurred a few times. This sample was taken from a study of blood T cell repertoires in COVID-19. Study summary: COVID-19 samples collected from the United States, Italy and Spain covered acute and convalescent phases. T cells, B-cell-depleted T cells, or PBMCs provided the cDNA or gDNA that served as material.

Source study methods: Reference gene primer amplification in the assay estimated nucleated cell counts. TCRdb's table, derived via immunoSEQ multiplex PCR, lists solely in-frame clones and lacks some. D and trimming come from the DNA, and the V and J calls and clone size come from that table. This table holds about 150,000 clones, around 80% found once. The CDR3 is 17 amino acids. Per the germline V gene, CDR1 is SGHRS and CDR2 is YFSETQ. V lost 0 bases, J lost 1 base, and 15 bases lay in between. The chain joins TRBV5-1 to TRBJ2-3; D may be TRBD1 (6 bases). Sequencing was carried out using peripheral blood. This TCR was sampled from a human donor with acute or convalescent COVID-19. The donor label of this sample is uncertain. This CDR3 is CASSLAGRDKGTDTQYF. The CDR3 region has the DNA TGCGCCAGCAGCTTGGCGGGTAGGGACAAAGGCACAGATACGCAGTATTTT.